Sequencing of this T cell receptor beta chain was carried out in a study of shared clonotypes between healthy human individuals (TCRdb year 2020). Regarding the study in general: The cohort comprised a couple of women and three men aged 18 to 49 years. Per donor, three plates each were used for CD4 naive and CD4 memory, two for CD8 naive, and one for CD8 memory. The study deeply sequenced blood TCR repertoires of 5 or 6 healthy adults to estimate repertoire size and the extent of clonotype sharing between individuals. To increase sequencing depth and limit assay-specific biases, TCR repertoire library preparation and sequencing were carried out by different laboratories using diverse techniques. Leukapheresis yielded between about 0.85 and 10 billion PBMCs per donor. The full study reports these points: Only blood was sampled, and tissue TCR repertoires likely differ from those in blood. Because the study included only a small number of donors, the genetic and exposure-history diversity represented was limited. Sharing across four donors was observed for 4.5% to 6.5% of naive CD4, about 4% of naive CD8, about 2.3% of memory CD4, and around 0.4% of memory CD8 clonotypes. Naive subsets generally had larger estimated clonotype richness than memory subsets did. Based on pairwise subsampling, the degree of clonotype sharing among donors was expected to be affected by sequencing depth. Rarefaction of sorted-subset datasets indicated incomplete sequencing despite the large sequencing depth. Higher generation probabilities were observed for clonotypes shared by all four sorted-subset donors than for non-shared clonotypes.

Using the deep immunoSEQ assay, multiplex PCR amplified TCR CDR3 regions from genomic DNA. Extracted genomic DNA from each cell subset was spread evenly across all wells of several immunoSEQ 96-well plates, with each plate serving as a replicate. For sorted subsets, about 200 ng genomic DNA, equal to about 30,000 T cell genomes, was loaded into each replicate PCR. The purified libraries were quantified using a Qubit 3.0 fluorometer, sized with a Bioanalyzer 2100, and then quantified again using the KAPA Library Quantification kit. Each immunoSEQ 96-well plate was sequenced on its own single-read 150-cycle Illumina NextSeq 550 flow cell. The study's own analysis went as follows. The immunoSEQ output contained only junctional sequences without quality scores, so filtering could not match that applied to full-length reads. Sequences were annotated with PyIR, a Python wrapper for IgBLAST v1.9, using IMGT germline references to assign V/J genes and CDR3. Any read was removed if the V/J assignment was weak (E-value above 1e-6), the CDR3 was missing, or the read contained stop codons, out-of-frame junctions, or ambiguous translated residues. A V3J clonotype was defined by an identical inferred V gene, J gene, and CDR3 amino acid sequence. Percentage overlap between repertoires was computed as shared unique clonotypes divided by the size of the smaller repertoire. Repertoire richness was assessed with RTK rarefaction, the Chao1 estimator, and Recon v2.1 estimates of unobserved clonotypes. OLGA was used to compute generation probabilities for all TCRbeta clonotypes that the gDNA method yielded from four donors. TCRdb holds this immuneACCESS table with in-frame rearrangements only. Some clones are missing; in checked studies, unresolved V genes explain under half, and the rest has no known cause. The V and J calls and clone size were taken over from that table, and D and trimming were inferred from the DNA. Here the sample has millions of clones; roughly 96% occur a single time. The ten largest clones take up 0.1% to 0.15% of the sample.

Healthy HIV-negative adults with no recently reported acute infections or vaccinations were included as donors. Every donor was a Caucasian adult living in Nashville, Tennessee, USA. Magnetic negative selection was used to enrich CD4+ T cells, after which naive cells were positively selected on CD45RA and the negative fraction became the memory subset. Blood was obtained by leukapheresis, after which PBMCs were separated by Ficoll-Histopaque density gradient centrifugation and cryopreserved in liquid nitrogen vapor phase. Purity and quantity of every magnetically sorted T cell population were checked by analytical flow cytometry. Each sorted fraction had its genomic DNA isolated and then quantified by UV absorbance on a Nanodrop 2000c. Comment on this clone: Its antigen is not yet known. Within one base of it there is no much larger clone, and no base qualities were kept.

Germline trimming amounts to 5 bases on V and 7 bases on J, with 8 as the count of junction bases outside the gene matches. CDR1 and CDR2, per the germline V gene, are SGHTA and FQGNSA. The cysteine opens and the phenylalanine closes a CDR3 of 14 amino acids. Kept here is only the CDR3 DNA, which spans 42 bases and is read in frame from base 1. The chain links TRBV7-2 with TRBJ2-7; TRBD1 fits 10 bases in the junction. This TCR came from a man between 18 and 29 years old in good health. Sample: naive CD4+ T cells sorted from blood. In the paper's terms, the cell subset or site label means: CD45RA+ positively selected. The CDR3 reads CASSPTGGKVEQYF. The nucleotides read TGTGCCAGCAGCCCGACAGGGGGCAAGGTTGAGCAGTACTTC.